The rows below give T cell receptor beta chains drawn from one sample of a study of cytomegalovirus exposure and HLA in healthy donors. Data came from immunoSEQ multiplex PCR; TCRdb stores just in-frame clones and leaves some out. The sample yields 130,000 to 150,000 clones, roughly 64% seen once. Material for sequencing was PBMCs. These receptors were collected from a woman in her thirties in good health and CMV-seropositive. CDR3s include the opening cysteine and the closing phenylalanine or tryptophan. The D gene is left open where the match is weak. Some rows mark clone size as missing; the rest say once, few, many or name a class of expanded clone.

clone size	V gene	J gene	CDR3 length	D gene	CDR3 protein	CDR3 DNA
-	TRBV25-1	TRBJ2-6	15	TRBD2	CASTRGGEGANVLTF	TGTGCCAGCACCCGGGGGGGGGAAGGGGCCAACGTCCTGACTTTC
few	TRBV18	TRBJ2-3	13	-	CASSPPSSDTQYF	TGTGCCAGCTCACCACCGTCCTCAGATACGCAGTATTTT
-	TRBV18	TRBJ1-1	13	-	CASSLGQNTEAFF	TGTGCCAGCTCACTCGGACAGAACACTGAAGCTTTCTTT
-	TRBV7-8	TRBJ1-6	14	TRBD1	CASSTGQGGSPLHF	TGTGCCAGCAGCACCGGACAGGGTGGTTCACCCCTCCACTTT
-	TRBV18	TRBJ1-2	14	TRBD1	CASSPTDRVNGYTF	TGTGCCAGCTCACCTACAGACAGGGTGAATGGCTACACCTTC
-	TRBV5-1	TRBJ2-7	15	TRBD2	CASSLGASGTNEQYF	TGCGCCAGCAGCTTGGGGGCTAGCGGGACTAACGAGCAGTACTTC
-	TRBV6-5	TRBJ2-7	15	TRBD2	CASSRPGLAHYEQYF	TGTGCCAGCAGCAGACCGGGACTAGCGCACTACGAGCAGTACTTC
once	TRBV4-1	TRBJ2-7	15	-	CASSQSDRLGYEQYF	TGCGCCAGCAGCCAATCCGACAGGCTGGGCTACGAGCAGTACTTC
few	TRBV27	TRBJ2-7	15	TRBD1	CASTRGDRASYEQYF	TGTGCCAGCACTAGAGGGGACAGGGCTTCCTACGAGCAGTACTTC
-	TRBV6-5	TRBJ2-7	14	-	CASSLTGSLYEQYF	TGTGCCAGCAGCCTTACCGGGTCCCTCTACGAGCAGTACTTC
once	TRBV6-1	TRBJ1-2	13	TRBD1	CASSTTGGYGYTF	TGTGCCAGCAGTACGACAGGGGGGTATGGCTACACCTTC
-	TRBV9	TRBJ2-7	14	-	CASSPPSVSYEQYF	TGTGCCAGCAGCCCCCCATCGGTTTCCTACGAGCAGTACTTC
-	TRBV6-4	TRBJ1-2	12	-	CASSDSIGGYTF	TGTGCCAGCAGTGACTCAATCGGGGGCTACACCTTC
-	TRBV7-8	TRBJ2-1	14	-	CASSLKRGKNEQFF	TGTGCCAGCAGCTTAAAAAGGGGTAAGAATGAGCAGTTCTTC
-	TRBV28	TRBJ1-3	14	-	CASSRFGSGNTIYF	TGTGCCAGCAGCCGATTCGGCTCTGGAAACACCATATATTTT
-	TRBV18	TRBJ2-3	15	TRBD2	CASSPASGRMDTQYF	TGTGCCAGCTCACCAGCTAGCGGGAGAATGGATACGCAGTATTTT
-	TRBV19	TRBJ2-5	15	TRBD1	CASSTSTGLQETQYF	TGTGCCAGTAGTACCTCGACAGGGCTTCAAGAGACCCAGTACTTC
-	TRBV10-1	TRBJ1-1	14	TRBD1	CASSQGVGFTEAFF	TGCGCCAGCAGTCAGGGGGTCGGTTTCACTGAAGCTTTCTTT
-	TRBV19	TRBJ2-3	15	TRBD1	CASTLSGGRTDTQYF	TGTGCCAGTACCCTCTCAGGGGGTAGGACAGATACGCAGTATTTT
-	TRBV10-2	TRBJ2-3	14	-	CASSDQTGYDTQYF	TGCGCCAGCAGTGATCAGACGGGGTATGATACGCAGTATTTT
-	TRBV2	TRBJ1-1	13	TRBD1	CASSGDRNTEAFF	TGTGCCAGCAGTGGGGACAGGAACACTGAAGCTTTCTTT
-	TRBV6-1	TRBJ1-2	14	-	CASNEDLWRDGYTF	TGTGCCAGCAATGAGGACCTTTGGAGGGACGGCTACACCTTC
few	TRBV5-6	TRBJ2-3	16	-	CASSGGQGVSTDTQYF	TGTGCCAGCAGCGGGGGCCAGGGAGTAAGCACAGATACGCAGTATTTT
-	TRBV4-2	TRBJ1-1	14	-	CASSQNRVNTEAFF	TGTGCCAGCAGCCAAAACCGGGTGAACACTGAAGCTTTCTTT
-	TRBV7-8	TRBJ2-2	15	TRBD2	CASSLTAGVSGELFF	TGTGCCAGCAGCTTAACGGCGGGAGTGTCCGGGGAGCTGTTTTTT
once	TRBV29-1	TRBJ2-3	13	TRBD2	CSAGGGDTDTQYF	TGCAGCGCGGGCGGGGGGGACACAGATACGCAGTATTTT
few	TRBV5-1	TRBJ1-2	13	TRBD1	CASSRTGGGGYTF	TGCGCCAGCAGCCGGACAGGGGGAGGGGGCTACACCTTC
-	TRBV27	TRBJ1-2	13	-	CASSPWEGGGYTF	TGTGCCAGCAGTCCGTGGGAGGGAGGTGGCTACACCTTC
few	TRBV11-3	TRBJ1-2	13	-	CASSPWQDYGYTF	TGTGCCAGCAGCCCCTGGCAGGATTATGGCTACACCTTC
-	TRBV29-1	TRBJ1-2	12	-	CSGGPIGYGYTF	TGCAGCGGGGGCCCGATCGGCTATGGCTACACCTTC
-	TRBV25-1	TRBJ1-5	14	-	CASSAGVSNQPQHF	TGTGCCAGCAGTGCGGGAGTAAGCAATCAGCCCCAGCATTTT
-	TRBV19	TRBJ1-2	16	-	CASSGAGSGFGYGYTF	TGTGCCAGCAGTGGGGCAGGGAGCGGGTTTGGCTATGGCTACACCTTC
-	TRBV13	TRBJ2-1	15	TRBD1	CASSLTGVADNEQFF	TGTGCCAGCAGCTTAACAGGGGTGGCGGACAATGAGCAGTTCTTC
few	TRBV2	TRBJ2-2	16	TRBD1	CASRATGGANTGELFF	TGTGCCAGCAGGGCCACAGGGGGCGCCAACACCGGGGAGCTGTTTTTT
-	TRBV6-1	TRBJ1-5	13	-	CASSETRLKPQHF	TGTGCCAGCAGTGAAACTCGATTAAAGCCCCAGCATTTT
-	TRBV7-8	TRBJ2-2	18	-	CASSSRWLRGRDTGELFF	TGTGCCAGCAGCTCGCGGTGGCTCCGGGGTAGGGACACCGGGGAGCTGTTTTTT
-	TRBV9	TRBJ2-5	12	-	CASSRDQETQYF	TGTGCCAGCAGCCGGGACCAAGAGACCCAGTACTTC
-	TRBV10-1	TRBJ2-2	17	-	CASSDRVAGYSTGELFF	TGCGCCAGCAGCGACAGGGTGGCGGGATACTCGACCGGGGAGCTGTTTTTT
-	TRBV9	TRBJ1-2	15	-	CASSGGDGINYGYTF	TGTGCCAGCAGCGGGGGGGACGGGATTAACTATGGCTACACCTTC
-	TRBV6-1	TRBJ2-1	14	TRBD2	CASRTSLAFNEQFF	TGTGCCAGCAGGACGTCACTAGCGTTCAATGAGCAGTTCTTC
few	TRBV6-5	TRBJ1-2	13	TRBD1	CASSSQGVSGYTF	TGTGCCAGCAGTTCACAGGGGGTCTCTGGCTACACCTTC
-	TRBV19	TRBJ2-1	16	TRBD2	CASSLGLAGSYNEQFF	TGTGCCAGTAGCTTAGGACTAGCGGGATCCTACAATGAGCAGTTCTTC
-	TRBV10-1	TRBJ1-1	15	TRBD1	CASSDLGQGATEAFF	TGCGCCAGCAGTGACCTGGGACAGGGGGCCACTGAAGCTTTCTTT
-	TRBV21-1	TRBJ2-3	17	-	CASEKSKPGNSVDTQYF	TGTGCCAGCGAGAAATCGAAACCGGGAAATTCCGTAGATACGCAGTATTTT
-	TRBV5-1	TRBJ2-7	9	-	CASSLKGGF	TGCGCCAGCAGCTTGAAAGGGGGTTTC
-	TRBV19	TRBJ1-4	20	-	CASSHSSGRPLLLVREKLFF	TGTGCCAGTAGCCACTCCAGTGGGAGACCTCTACTCTTGGTTCGTGAAAAACTGTTTTTT
few	TRBV14	TRBJ1-6	14	-	CASSPLAAFSPLHF	TGTGCCAGCAGTCCCCTAGCAGCTTTTTCACCCCTCCACTTT
-	TRBV10-3	TRBJ2-1	17	TRBD2	CAISDQGGLAGVNEQFF	TGTGCCATCAGTGACCAGGGGGGACTAGCGGGGGTCAATGAGCAGTTCTTC
few	TRBV6-1	TRBJ1-1	14	-	CASSESRVNTEAFF	TGTGCCAGCAGTGAAAGCAGGGTGAACACTGAAGCTTTCTTT
-	TRBV7-2	TRBJ2-3	15	TRBD1	CASSTKGARTDTQYF	TGTGCCAGCAGCACCAAGGGGGCGCGAACAGATACGCAGTATTTT
-	TRBV10-3	TRBJ1-1	14	-	CAISESGRDTEAFF	TGTGCCATCAGTGAGTCAGGGAGGGACACTGAAGCTTTCTTT